Described below is a single TCR beta chain sequence and its context. These data are taken from a study of T cell changes during pregnancy in multiple sclerosis. TCRdb's table, derived via immunoSEQ multiplex PCR, lists solely in-frame clones and lacks some. The table records 85,000 to 100,000 clones, roughly 90% of them present only once. CDR1 SQVTM and CDR2 ANQGSEA come from the germline V gene. J gave up 3 bases and V 6 bases, and 4 bases lay outside the gene matches. The CDR3 extends over 12 amino acids. The receptor's source is a female donor with multiple sclerosis, enrolled in a pregnancy study. The chain combines TRBV29-1 with TRBJ1-2; 7 nucleotides line up with TRBD1. Sequencing used peripheral blood, obtained in the first trimester of pregnancy. CDR3 region: CSVRGGDYGYTF. CDR3 DNA sequence: TGCAGCGTCCGAGGGGGCGACTATGGCTACACCTTC.